The next 32 T cell receptor beta chains were all read from a single sample in a study of shared clonotypes between healthy human individuals. Generated by immunoSEQ multiplex PCR, the TCRdb table keeps only in-frame clones and is missing some. The sample holds about 1.5 million clones, around 97% seen once. Sequencing input: naive CD4+ T cells sorted from blood. The subset is: CD45RA+ positively selected. These receptors came from a man aged 25-45 years in good health.

The chain employs TRBV5-1 and TRBJ2-3; 13 bases are shared with TRBD2. Germline V CDR1 and CDR2: SGHRS, YFSETQ. The CDR3 is 18 residues long. The V gene end was trimmed by 4 bases and the J gene end by 2 bases; junction bases not matched to a gene: 10. The CDR3 region has the DNA TGCGCCAGCAGCCCGGGACTAGCGGGATCCTCCTACACAGATACGCAGTATTTT. Amino acid sequence: CASSPGLAGSSYTDTQYF. The variable domain in full, completed from reference TRBV5-1 and TRBJ2-3, reads KAGVTQTPRYLIKTRGQQVTLSCSPISGHRSVSWYQQTPGQGLQFLFEYFSETQRNKGNFPGRFSGRQFSNSRSEMNVSTLELGDSALYLCASSPGLAGSSYTDTQYFGPGTRLTVL.

Details on this clone: Other nucleotide sequences from this sample produce the same CDR3. The chain employs TRBV2 and TRBJ2-7, with D possibly being TRBD2 (7 bases). Germline lookup yields CDR1 SNHLY and CDR2 FYNNEI. Trimming pared 2 bases from V and 4 bases from J, leaving 12 bases between. The CDR3 loop spans 14 amino acids. The CDR3: CASSEQGRGYEQYF. DNA of the CDR3: TGTGCCAGCAGTGAACAGGGGAGGGGATACGAGCAGTACTTC.

Written as DNA, the CDR3 is TGCGCCAGCAGCTCGATTCAGGGTTCTTTCGCCTACGAGCAGTACTTC. Translating gives CASSSIQGSFAYEQYF. V and J are TRBV5-1 and TRBJ2-7, with D perhaps matching TRBD1 (5 bases). The V and J ends lost 3 bases and 2 bases respectively, with 18 bases between them. The CDR3 length is 16 residues. Per germline, CDR1 SGHRS and CDR2 YFSETQ.

This clone was observed once. The chain couples TRBV14 to TRBJ1-4; 9 bases match TRBD1. The CDR3 has 17 residues. Germline loops: CDR1 SGHDN, CDR2 FVKESK. With V trimmed by 0 bases and J by 8 bases, 10 bases remained unmatched. The CDR3 DNA reads as TGTGCCAGCAGCCAAGAACGAGTCGGGACAGGGTACGAAAAACTGTTTTTT. Its translation is CASSQERVGTGYEKLFF. The whole variable domain, filled in from reference TRBV14 and TRBJ1-4, reads EAGVTQFPSHSVIEKGQTVTLRCDPISGHDNLYWYRRVMGKEIKFLLHFVKESKQDESGMPNNRFLAERTGGTYSTLKVQPAELEDSGVYFCASSQERVGTGYEKLFFGSGTQLSVL.

V is TRBV6-1 and J is TRBJ2-1, with D uncertain. The CDR3 length is 13 residues. The germline CDR1 and CDR2 sequences are MNHNS and SASEGT. Trimming shortened V by 4 bases and J by 6 bases, and 10 bases separated the two germline ends. The CDR3 nucleotides are TGTGCCAGCAGTGGCGGCCCCGGCAATGAGCAGTTCTTC. This encodes CASSGGPGNEQFF.

J is TRBJ2-7 and V is TRBV27, with 11 bases identical to TRBD1. V lost 4 bases and J lost 6; bases outside the gene matches: 8. This CDR3 contains 15 residues. Looked up from germline, CDR1 is MNHEY and CDR2 is SMNVEV (reference sequence). The CDR3 is CASSSAGQGVREQYF. The CDR3 nucleotides are TGTGCCAGCAGTTCCGCGGGACAGGGGGTACGCGAGCAGTACTTC.

To note about this clone: The same CDR3 is also encoded by other DNA sequences in this sample. The chain has TRBV27 and TRBJ2-7; TRBD2 is a possible D gene (6 bases). Trimming removed 0 bases at V and 3 bases at J, with 6 bases between. Germline V gives CDR1 MNHEY, CDR2 SMNVEV (reference sequence). The CDR3 length is 13 residues. CDR3 nucleotide sequence: TGTGCCAGCAGTTTATCGGGGGGCTACGAGCAGTACTTC. Translated: CASSLSGGYEQYF.

The rearrangement links TRBV5-5 to TRBJ1-1, with 8 positions matching TRBD1. Losses at the gene ends were 5 bases for V and 11 bases for J; bases not matched to a gene: 14. In germline, CDR1 is SGHKS, CDR2 YYEKEE (reference sequence). This CDR3 contains 14 residues. DNA of the CDR3: TGTGCCAGCAGTTTTGGAGGACAGGGTGTTGAGGCTTTCTTT. Protein product: CASSFGGQGVEAFF.

This chain uses TRBV18 with TRBJ1-1; D is ambiguous. The germline V gene encodes CDR1 KGHSH and CDR2 LQKENI. Trimming shortened V by 3 bases and J by 1 base, and 12 bases separated the two germline ends. This CDR3 contains 15 residues. The CDR3 spells CASSPQGKPNTEAFF. DNA of the CDR3: TGTGCCAGCTCACCTCAAGGGAAACCGAACACTGAAGCTTTCTTT.

The chain couples TRBV5-1 to TRBJ2-3, with 8 bases matching TRBD1. Germline values: CDR1 SGHRS, CDR2 YFSETQ. The CDR3 is 15 amino acids. After removal of 4 bases from V and 0 bases from J, the junction contained 4 bases not matched to a gene. The CDR3 loop is CASSTRGQSTDTQYF. Here the CDR3 DNA reads TGCGCCAGCAGCACCAGGGGGCAAAGCACAGATACGCAGTATTTT.

The gene calls are TRBV30 and TRBJ1-2; TRBD1 is a possible D gene (6 bases). CDR3 length: 11 residues. The germline gives CDR1 GTSNPN, CDR2 SVGIG (reference sequence). The CDR3 loop is CARARGNGYTF. The CDR3 DNA reads TGTGCTCGGGCTAGGGGGAATGGCTACACCTTC. The complete variable domain, with remaining parts taken from reference TRBV30 and TRBJ1-2, reads SQTIHQWPATLVQPVGSPLSLECTVEGTSNPNLYWYRQAAGRGLQLLFYSVGIGQISSEVPQNLSASRPQDRQFILSSKKLLLSDSGFYLCARARGNGYTFGSGTRLTVV.

The rearrangement links TRBV6-5 to TRBJ2-7, with D maybe TRBD2 (6 bases). V lost 2 bases, J lost 4 bases, and 9 bases lay in between. Germline V gene lookup returns CDR1 MNHEY and CDR2 SVGAGI. The CDR3 is 13 residues long. The CDR3 loop is CASSYRRDYEQYF. CDR3 sequence (DNA): TGTGCCAGCAGTTACCGGCGGGATTACGAGCAGTACTTC.

Comments on this clone: This sample also contains other DNA sequences that code for the same CDR3. The rearrangement uses TRBV5-1 and TRBJ2-5; D gene ambiguous. The V end lost 2 bases, the J end lost 2 bases, and 7 bases lay between the germline ends. Germline CDR1 SGHRS, CDR2 YFSETQ. The CDR3 contains 13 residues. The CDR3 sequence: CASSFGPQETQYF. CDR3 coding DNA: TGCGCCAGCAGCTTTGGTCCGCAAGAGACCCAGTACTTC.

A single count supports this clone. The genes are TRBV10-1 and TRBJ1-1; D gene unclear. Per the germline V gene, CDR1 is WNHNN and CDR2 is SYGVQD (reference sequence). The CDR3 runs to 13 residues. V lost 0 bases and J 7 bases, leaving 9 bases between the germline ends. CDR3 protein: CASSESGRVEAFF. Here the CDR3 DNA reads TGCGCCAGCAGTGAGTCAGGGCGGGTTGAAGCTTTCTTT.

In the case of this clone: No DNA is shown, since the ends of the CDR3 on it are uncertain; the CDR3 is the one TCRdb lists. The CDR3 sequence is CASSEFGPGGSYNEQFF. The chain joins TRBV25-1 to TRBJ2-1; the listed D gene, TRBD1, was not tested against the DNA. Inclusive of both ends, the CDR3 amounts to 17 amino acids. In germline, CDR1 is MGHDK, CDR2 SYGVNS.

The chain employs TRBV30 and TRBJ2-7, with 11 bases matching TRBD1. This CDR3 contains 15 residues. Germline CDR1 GTSNPN, CDR2 SVGIG (reference sequence). V was pared by 2 bases and J by 5 bases, with 8 bases of the junction left unmatched. CDR3: CAWSPLDRGLHEQYF. Written as DNA, the CDR3 is TGTGCCTGGAGTCCCCTGGACAGGGGGCTCCACGAGCAGTACTTC.

V gene TRBV29-1 combines with J gene TRBJ1-4; D uncertain. V was shortened by 3 bases and J by 4 bases, with 9 bases between the two germline ends. From germline, CDR1 is SQVTM and CDR2 ANQGSEA. The CDR3 loop spans 13 amino acids. For the CDR3, the DNA is TGCAGCGTTGATGAGGGTATTAATGAAAAACTGTTTTTT. Translating gives CSVDEGINEKLFF.

The chain is built from TRBV7-2 and TRBJ2-1, with D tentatively TRBD1 (7 bases). CDR1 SGHTA and CDR2 FQGNSA come from the germline V gene. V shed 5 bases and J shed 5 bases, with 16 bases lying between them. CDR3 length: 15 residues. The CDR3 nucleotides are TGTGCCAGCAGCACTCACAGGGGCGGGAACAATGAGCAGTTCTTC. It codes for CASSTHRGGNNEQFF.

This chain joins TRBV28 and TRBJ1-5; no clear D. The CDR3 extends over 12 amino acids. Germline CDR1 reads MDHEN; CDR2 reads SYDVKM. V was shortened by 8 bases and J by 4 bases, with 9 bases between the two germline ends. The CDR3 DNA follows: TGTGCCAGCGCGCGAGAAAATCAGCCCCAGCATTTT. It specifies CASARENQPQHF.

This chain links TRBV9 with TRBJ2-3; D may be TRBD1 (8 bases). Germline values: CDR1 SGDLS, CDR2 YYNGEE. The CDR3 spans 17 residues. With 4 bases removed from V and 10 bases from J, the gap between germline ends came to 28 bases. The CDR3 DNA reads TGTGCCAGCAGCCCACGATCCCAGGGGGCGGGAGACCGATCGCAGTATTTT. As protein: CASSPRSQGAGDRSQYF.

This clone was detected once. The chain links TRBV2 to TRBJ1-5, with D maybe TRBD1 (5 bases). The V gene's germline CDR1 is SNHLY and CDR2 FYNNEI. Trimming stripped 8 bases from V and 4 bases from J, with 9 bases between. The CDR3 consists of 12 residues. The CDR3 spells CASRGKNQPQHF. In nucleotides, the CDR3 is TGTGCCAGCCGGGGCAAAAATCAGCCCCAGCATTTT.

The rearrangement joins TRBV5-4 to TRBJ2-3, with 11 bases matching TRBD2. Germline lookup yields CDR1 SGHNT and CDR2 YYREEE (reference sequence). V dropped 2 bases and J dropped 4; count of bases not matched to a gene: 6. This CDR3 contains 16 residues. The CDR3 spells CASSLRLAGSADTQYF. CDR3 bases: TGTGCCAGCAGCTTAAGACTAGCGGGATCCGCAGATACGCAGTATTTT.

The V and J genes are TRBV7-9 and TRBJ2-5, with D unresolved. Germline lookup yields CDR1 SEHNR and CDR2 FQNEAQ (reference sequence). V was clipped by 5 bases and J by 0 bases, with 10 bases between them. The CDR3 totals 14 residues. CDR3 sequence: CASSATEYQETQYF. The DNA for the CDR3 is TGTGCCAGCAGCGCTACAGAGTACCAAGAGACCCAGTACTTC.

This clone showed up just once. The chain is built from TRBV5-1 and TRBJ2-7; no definite D call. The germline V gene has CDR1 SGHRS and CDR2 YFSETQ. V lost 9 bases to trimming and J lost 2 bases, with 18 bases between them. The CDR3 is 14 residues long. Here the CDR3 DNA reads TGCGCCACCAATTCCGGGCCCGGAGCCTACGAGCAGTACTTC. Amino acid sequence: CATNSGPGAYEQYF.

The chain carries TRBV7-9 and TRBJ2-7; 14 bases are shared with TRBD2. Trimming cost V 3 bases and J 4 bases; bases outside gene matches: 5. This CDR3 region has 16 residues. The germline V gene has CDR1 SEHNR and CDR2 FQNEAQ (reference sequence). This CDR3 is CASSFGLAGGVYEQYF. In nucleotides, the CDR3 is TGTGCCAGCAGCTTTGGACTAGCGGGAGGAGTATACGAGCAGTACTTC.

This clone was seen once. The chain recombines TRBV12-2 with TRBJ2-5; the table's D call of TRBD2 was not tested on the DNA. TRBV12-2 is tagged as a pseudogene. The CDR3 extends over 14 amino acids. CDR3 sequence reads: CASRPRPGDRTQYF. The CDR3 nucleotides are TGTGCAAGTCGCCCACGGCCCGGGGATAGGACCCAGTACTTC.

The chain employs TRBV7-2 and TRBJ2-1; the match to TRBD2 covers 8 bases. Germline-derived CDR1 and CDR2 are SGHTA and FQGNSA. V lost 1 base, J lost 6 bases, and 8 bases stayed unmatched. The CDR3 spans 16 residues. The CDR3 DNA reads as TGTGCCAGCAGCTTAGTTAGCGGGAAAGGTGCCAATGAGCAGTTCTTC. Translation gives CASSLVSGKGANEQFF.

This chain joins TRBV4-2 and TRBJ2-1, with TRBD1 matching 10 bases. The CDR3 loop spans 17 amino acids. The junction had 8 bases not matched to a gene; V was cut back by 2 bases and J by 4 bases. CDR1 and CDR2 (germline): LGHNA, YNFKEQ. CDR3 coding DNA: TGTGCCAGCAGCCAACAGGGGGGACAGGGGCCTTACAATGAGCAGTTCTTC. Amino acids: CASSQQGGQGPYNEQFF.

The genes are TRBV5-1 and TRBJ2-1, with 7 bases identical to TRBD1. The CDR3 contains 15 residues. The germline gives CDR1 SGHRS, CDR2 YFSETQ. Trimming at V came to 3 bases and at J to 0 bases, leaving 3 bases not matched to a gene. The CDR3 protein is CASSSQGDSYNEQFF. CDR3 DNA sequence: TGCGCCAGCAGCTCCCAGGGGGACTCCTACAATGAGCAGTTCTTC.

The DNA of the CDR3 is TGTGCCAGCAGCTTACCGGGACTAGCGGGAGATGAGCAGTACTTC. Translation: CASSLPGLAGDEQYF. The V call is TRBV4-2, the J call TRBJ2-7, with 14 nucleotides matching TRBD2. Losses at the gene ends were 5 bases for V and 7 bases for J; bases not matched to a gene: 7. This CDR3 spans 15 amino acids. Germline loops: CDR1 LGHNA, CDR2 YNFKEQ.

The CDR3 spells CASSLLGARPEAFF. CDR3 nucleotides: TGTGCCAGCAGCTTACTGGGGGCCAGGCCTGAAGCTTTCTTT. The V gene is TRBV7-9, the J gene TRBJ1-1, with D possibly being TRBD1 (6 bases). V lost 2 bases and J 6 bases, leaving 13 bases between the germline ends. CDR1 SEHNR and CDR2 FQNEAQ come from the germline V gene (reference sequence). The CDR3 is 14 amino acids.

The J gene is TRBJ2-2, the V gene TRBV9; TRBD2 agrees at 10 bases. Trimming removed 6 bases from V and 3 bases from J; junction bases left unmatched: 5. The CDR3 loop spans 15 amino acids. The germline V gene has CDR1 SGDLS and CDR2 YYNGEE. The CDR3 DNA sequence: TGTGCCAGCACCAGGACTAGCGGAGACACCGGGGAGCTGTTTTTT. It specifies CASTRTSGDTGELFF.